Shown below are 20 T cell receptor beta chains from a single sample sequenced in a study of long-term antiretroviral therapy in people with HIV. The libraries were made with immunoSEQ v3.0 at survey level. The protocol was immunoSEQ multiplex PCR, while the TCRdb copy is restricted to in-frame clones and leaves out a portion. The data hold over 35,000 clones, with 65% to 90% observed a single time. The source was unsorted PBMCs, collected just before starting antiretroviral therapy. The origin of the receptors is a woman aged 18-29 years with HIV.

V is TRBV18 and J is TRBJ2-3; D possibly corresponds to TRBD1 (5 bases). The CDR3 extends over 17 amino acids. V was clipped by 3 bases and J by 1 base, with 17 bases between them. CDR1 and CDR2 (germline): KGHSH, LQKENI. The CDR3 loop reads CASSPWGWERGTDTQYF. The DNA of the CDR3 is TGTGCCAGCTCACCCTGGGGCTGGGAAAGGGGCACAGATACGCAGTATTTT.

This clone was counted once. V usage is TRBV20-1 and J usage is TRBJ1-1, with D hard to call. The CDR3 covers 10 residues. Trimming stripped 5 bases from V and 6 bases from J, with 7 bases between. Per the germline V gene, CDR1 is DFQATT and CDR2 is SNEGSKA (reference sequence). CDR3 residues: CSAPYAEAFF. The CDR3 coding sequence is TGCAGTGCTCCTTATGCTGAAGCTTTCTTT.

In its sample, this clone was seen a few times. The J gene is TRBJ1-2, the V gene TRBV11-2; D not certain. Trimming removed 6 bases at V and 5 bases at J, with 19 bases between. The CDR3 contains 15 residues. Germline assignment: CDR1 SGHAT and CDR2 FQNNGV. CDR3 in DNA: TGTGCCAGCAGTTTGGCCCTCGGAGTTAGTTATGGCTACACCTTC. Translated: CASSLALGVSYGYTF.

The CDR3 DNA sequence: TGTGCCAGCAGTCGAGTTGGGCTTCAGATCGTGGAGACCCAGTACTTC. Residues: CASSRVGLQIVETQYF. V and J are TRBV5-6 and TRBJ2-5; D is undetermined. Trimming cost V 5 bases and J 5 bases, with 22 bases left between them. Germline V gene data show CDR1 as SGHDT and CDR2 as YYEEEE. The CDR3 length is 16 residues.

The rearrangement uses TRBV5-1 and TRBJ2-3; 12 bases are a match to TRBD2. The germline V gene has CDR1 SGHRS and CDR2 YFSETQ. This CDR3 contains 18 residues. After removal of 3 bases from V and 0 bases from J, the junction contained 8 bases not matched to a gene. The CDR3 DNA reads TGCGCCAGCAGCTCCGATTCTAGCGGGAGGGTTAGCACAGATACGCAGTATTTT. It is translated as CASSSDSSGRVSTDTQYF.

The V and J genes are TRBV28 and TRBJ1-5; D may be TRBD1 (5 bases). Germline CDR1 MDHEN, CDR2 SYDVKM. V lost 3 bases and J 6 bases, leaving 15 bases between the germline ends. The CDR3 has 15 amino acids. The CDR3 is CASSLGGAGIQPQHF. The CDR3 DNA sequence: TGTGCCAGCAGTTTGGGCGGAGCAGGGATTCAGCCCCAGCATTTT.

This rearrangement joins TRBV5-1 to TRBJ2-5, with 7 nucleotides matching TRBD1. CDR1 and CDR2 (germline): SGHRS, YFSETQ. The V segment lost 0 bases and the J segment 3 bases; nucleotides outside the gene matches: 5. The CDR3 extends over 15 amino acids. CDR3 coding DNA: TGCGCCAGCAGCTTGGGGGACGGGACAGAAGAGACCCAGTACTTC. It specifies CASSLGDGTEETQYF. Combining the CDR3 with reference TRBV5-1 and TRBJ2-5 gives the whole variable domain KAGVTQTPRYLIKTRGQQVTLSCSPISGHRSVSWYQQTPGQGLQFLFEYFSETQRNKGNFPGRFSGRQFSNSRSEMNVSTLELGDSALYLCASSLGDGTEETQYFGPGTRLLVL.

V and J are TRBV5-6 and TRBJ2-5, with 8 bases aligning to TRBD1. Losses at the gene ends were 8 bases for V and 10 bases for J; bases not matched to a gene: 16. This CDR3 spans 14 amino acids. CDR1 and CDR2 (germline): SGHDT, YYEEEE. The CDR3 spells CASNPGQGYIHQYF. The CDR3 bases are TGTGCCAGTAATCCTGGACAGGGATACATCCACCAGTACTTC.

CDR3 sequence reads: CASSPVNPGLRYQYF. The CDR3 DNA follows: TGTGCCAGCAGCCCAGTAAACCCGGGGTTAAGGTACCAGTACTTC. The J gene is TRBJ2-5, the V gene TRBV7-9; a weak D match, TRBD2 (5 bases). Trimming shortened V by 5 bases and J by 10 bases, and 23 bases separated the two germline ends. CDR3 length: 15 amino acids. Germline lookup yields CDR1 SEHNR and CDR2 FQNEAQ (reference sequence).

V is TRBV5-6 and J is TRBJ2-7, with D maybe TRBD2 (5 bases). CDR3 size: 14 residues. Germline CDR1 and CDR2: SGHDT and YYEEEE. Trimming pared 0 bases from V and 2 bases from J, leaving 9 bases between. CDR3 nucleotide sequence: TGTGCCAGCAGCTTGGGAGGGTCAACCTACGAGCAGTACTTC. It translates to CASSLGGSTYEQYF.

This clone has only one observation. CDR3: CASSLGGGGSYNEQFF. The CDR3 coding sequence is TGTGCCAGCAGCTTGGGGGGGGGTGGCTCCTACAATGAGCAGTTCTTC. The gene calls are TRBV5-4 and TRBJ2-1; TRBD2 matches 7 bases. Trimming removed 0 bases from V and 0 bases from J; junction bases left unmatched: 3. This CDR3 is built from 16 residues. Per the germline V gene, CDR1 is SGHNT and CDR2 is YYREEE (reference sequence).

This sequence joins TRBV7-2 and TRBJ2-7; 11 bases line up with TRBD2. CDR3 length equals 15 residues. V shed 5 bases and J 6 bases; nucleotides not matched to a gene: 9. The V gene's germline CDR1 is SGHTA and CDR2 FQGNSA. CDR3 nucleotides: TGTGCCAGCAGCAGAACGCTAGCGGGAGGAGGCGAGCAGTACTTC. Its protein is CASSRTLAGGGEQYF.

The CDR3: CASSSRTGDGYTF. As DNA, the CDR3 is TGTGCCAGCAGTTCTAGGACAGGGGACGGCTACACCTTC. The chain has TRBV27 and TRBJ1-2; 9 positions match TRBD1. The CDR3 covers 13 residues. Germline V gene lookup returns CDR1 MNHEY and CDR2 SMNVEV (reference sequence). V dropped 4 bases and J dropped 8; count of bases not matched to a gene: 5.

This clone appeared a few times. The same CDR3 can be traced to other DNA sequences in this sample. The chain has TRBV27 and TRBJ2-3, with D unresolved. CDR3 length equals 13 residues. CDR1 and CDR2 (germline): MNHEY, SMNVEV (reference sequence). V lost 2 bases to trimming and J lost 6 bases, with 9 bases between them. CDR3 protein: CASSLSRPDTQYF. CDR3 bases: TGTGCCAGCAGTTTAAGCCGGCCCGATACGCAGTATTTT.

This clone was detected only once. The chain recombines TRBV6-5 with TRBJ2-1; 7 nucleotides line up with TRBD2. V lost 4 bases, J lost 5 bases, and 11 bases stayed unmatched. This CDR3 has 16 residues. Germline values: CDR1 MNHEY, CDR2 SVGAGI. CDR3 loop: CASSSPGLPRDNEQFF. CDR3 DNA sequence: TGTGCCAGCAGTTCTCCGGGACTACCACGCGACAATGAGCAGTTCTTC.

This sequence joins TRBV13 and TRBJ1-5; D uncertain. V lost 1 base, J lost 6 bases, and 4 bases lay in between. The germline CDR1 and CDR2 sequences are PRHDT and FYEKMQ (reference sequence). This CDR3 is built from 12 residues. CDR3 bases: TGTGCCAGCAGCTTAGCAGCTCAGCCCCAGCATTTT. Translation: CASSLAAQPQHF. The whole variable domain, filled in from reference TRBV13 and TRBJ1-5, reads AAGVIQSPRHLIKEKRETATLKCYPIPRHDTVYWYQQGPGQDPQFLISFYEKMQSDKGSIPDRFSAQQFSDYHSELNMSSLELGDSALYFCASSLAAQPQHFGDGTRLSIL.

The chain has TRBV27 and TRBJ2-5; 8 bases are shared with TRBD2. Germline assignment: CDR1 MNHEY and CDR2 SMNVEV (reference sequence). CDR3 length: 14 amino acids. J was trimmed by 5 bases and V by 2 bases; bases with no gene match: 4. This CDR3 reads CASSLSGSWETQYF. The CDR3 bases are TGTGCCAGCAGTTTAAGCGGGAGTTGGGAGACCCAGTACTTC.

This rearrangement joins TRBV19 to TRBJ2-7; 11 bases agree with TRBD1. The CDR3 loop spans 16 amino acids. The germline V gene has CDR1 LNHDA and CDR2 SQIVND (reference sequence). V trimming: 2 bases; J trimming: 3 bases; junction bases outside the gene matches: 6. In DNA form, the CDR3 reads TGTGCCAGTAGTATACCGGGGACAGGGGGTATCTACGAGCAGTACTTC. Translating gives CASSIPGTGGIYEQYF.

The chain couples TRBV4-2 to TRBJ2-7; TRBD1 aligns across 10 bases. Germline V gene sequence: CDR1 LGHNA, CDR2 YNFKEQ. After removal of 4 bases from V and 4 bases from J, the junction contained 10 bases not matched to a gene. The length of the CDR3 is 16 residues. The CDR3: CASSLSLRQGAYEQYF. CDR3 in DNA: TGTGCCAGCAGCCTGTCCCTGCGACAGGGGGCTTACGAGCAGTACTTC.

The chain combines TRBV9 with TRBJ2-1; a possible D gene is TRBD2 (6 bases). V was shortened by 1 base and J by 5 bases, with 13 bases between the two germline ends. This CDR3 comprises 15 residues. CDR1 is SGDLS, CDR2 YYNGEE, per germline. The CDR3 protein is CASSVSAGTNNEQFF. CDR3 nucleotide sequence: TGTGCCAGCAGCGTATCGGCGGGAACGAACAATGAGCAGTTCTTC.